This T cell receptor beta chain is from a study of T cells in Graves' hyperthyroidism and ophthalmopathy. Study outcomes and limitations: Most thyroid clonotypes expanded above 0.001 were also detected in blood.

CDR1 SEHNR and CDR2 FQNEAQ come from the germline V gene (reference sequence). The CDR3 runs to 16 residues. The V end was cut by 4 bases, the J end by 2 bases, with 15 bases between. RNA transcripts served as the template for amplifying TCR beta CDR3 regions. TCR CDR3 underwent first-round RT-PCR with the HTBI primer set. A single record per CDR3 protein comes from TCRdb applying MiXCR to the multiplex PCR reads. The sample gives about 610,000 distinct CDR3 sequences, roughly 14% of which show up once; about 4.5% is in the top ten. In the case of this clonotype: Its antigen remains unidentified.

Input material: blood. The chain employs TRBV7-9 and TRBJ2-4; unclear D gene. This TCR was sampled from a woman between 40 and 55 years old with Graves' ophthalmopathy. CDR3 region: CASSSSQKKTKNIQYF. For the CDR3, the DNA is TGTGCCAGCAGCTCTTCACAGAAGAAAACCAAAAACATTCAGTACTTC.